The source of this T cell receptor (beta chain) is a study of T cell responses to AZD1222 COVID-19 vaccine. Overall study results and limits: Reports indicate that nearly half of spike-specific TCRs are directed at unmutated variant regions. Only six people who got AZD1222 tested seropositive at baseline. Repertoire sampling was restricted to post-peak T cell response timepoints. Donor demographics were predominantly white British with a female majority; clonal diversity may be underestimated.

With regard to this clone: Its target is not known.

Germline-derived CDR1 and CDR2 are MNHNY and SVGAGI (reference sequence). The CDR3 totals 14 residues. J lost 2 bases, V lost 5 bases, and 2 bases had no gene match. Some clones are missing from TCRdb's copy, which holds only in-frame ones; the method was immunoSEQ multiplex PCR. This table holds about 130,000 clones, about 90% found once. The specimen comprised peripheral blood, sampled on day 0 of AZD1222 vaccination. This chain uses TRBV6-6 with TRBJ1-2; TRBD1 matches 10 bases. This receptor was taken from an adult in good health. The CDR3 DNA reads TGTGCCAGCAGTCGACAGGGGGCCAACTATGGCTACACCTTC. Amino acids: CASSRQGANYGYTF.